Here is one T cell receptor beta chain with its context. Its antigen is undetermined. The sample is drawn from a study of vaccination effects on CD4 cells after COVID-19. A 10-day culture period preceded the isolation of CD4+ T cells. CDR1 is SGHKS and CDR2 is YYEKEE in the germline V gene (reference sequence). The CDR3 has 15 amino acids. With V trimmed by 4 bases and J by 0 bases, 2 bases remained unmatched. Data came from immunoSEQ multiplex PCR; TCRdb stores just in-frame clones and leaves some out. Counted here are more than 60,000 clones, under 80% occurring once; the ten biggest clones make up 20% to 25%.

The gene calls are TRBV5-5 and TRBJ2-1; 9 positions agree with TRBD2. The TCR originated in a human donor who had a prior SARS-CoV-2 infection. Source: CD4+ T cells from PBMCs cultured without peptide, taken before COVID-19 vaccination. As DNA, the CDR3 is TGTGCCAGCAGCGATAGCGGGAGCTCCTACAATGAGCAGTTCTTC. This encodes CASSDSGSSYNEQFF. The whole variable domain, filled in from reference TRBV5-5 and TRBJ2-1, reads DAGVTQSPTHLIKTRGQQVTLRCSPISGHKSVSWYQQVLGQGPQFIFQYYEKEERGRGNFPDRFSARQFPNYSSELNVNALLLGDSALYLCASSDSGSSYNEQFFGPGTRLTVL.